The 24 T cell receptor beta chains reported below all come from one sample, sequenced in a study of blood T cell repertoires in COVID-19. Sequenced by immunoSEQ multiplex PCR; TCRdb stores in-frame clones only, minus some. The sample records hundreds of thousands of clones, roughly four fifths being singletons. The sample consisted of peripheral blood. The receptors were gathered from a woman in her 70s with acute or convalescent COVID-19.

The CDR3 loop reads CASSSGDRGNTEAFF. The CDR3 bases are TGTGCCAGCAGTTCGGGGGACAGGGGGAACACTGAAGCTTTCTTT. The chain is built from TRBV6-2 or TRBV6-3 and TRBJ1-1, with 10 bases identical to TRBD1. V shed 4 bases and J 1 base; nucleotides not matched to a gene: 3. Germline V gene data show CDR1 as MNHEY and CDR2 as SVGEGT. The CDR3 totals 15 residues.

This clone was picked up one time. The chain couples TRBV15 to TRBJ1-5, with 11 bases that match TRBD1. The V gene end was trimmed by 4 bases and the J gene end by 6 bases; junction bases not matched to a gene: 11. The CDR3 extends over 17 amino acids. Per the germline V gene, CDR1 is LNHNV and CDR2 is YYDKDF (reference sequence). As DNA, the CDR3 is TGTGCCACCAGCAAAAGAGCGGGACAGGGGGTACGTCAGCCCCAGCATTTT. Translating it yields CATSKRAGQGVRQPQHF.

The chain's CDR3 is CASSVDGYQRGTQYF. The CDR3 DNA is TGTGCCAGCAGCGTAGACGGCTATCAAAGAGGGACCCAGTACTTC. The genes are TRBV9 and TRBJ2-5; no definite D call. V was clipped by 0 bases and J by 7 bases, with 16 bases between them. Germline CDR1 SGDLS, CDR2 YYNGEE. This CDR3 spans 15 amino acids.

The gene calls are TRBV7-9 and TRBJ2-2, with D possibly being TRBD1 (6 bases). The length of the CDR3 is 15 residues. Germline loops: CDR1 SEHNR, CDR2 FQNEAQ (reference sequence). With 4 bases removed from V and 0 bases from J, the gap between germline ends came to 9 bases. The CDR3 loop reads CASSSGQPNTGELFF. DNA for the CDR3: TGTGCCAGCAGCTCGGGACAACCGAACACCGGGGAGCTGTTTTTT.

The genes are TRBV4-1 and TRBJ2-5; D gene ambiguous. The germline CDR1 and CDR2 sequences are MGHRA and YSYEKL. Trimming removed 2 bases from V and 4 bases from J, with 11 bases in between. The CDR3 loop spans 14 amino acids. The CDR3 nucleotides are TGCGCCAGCAGCCAACCTGATCGAGCAGAGACCCAGTACTTC. This sequence encodes CASSQPDRAETQYF.

This clone was picked up a small number of times. The chain is built from TRBV19 and TRBJ1-3; D remains unclear. The CDR3 length is 15 residues. With 7 bases removed from V and 0 bases from J, the gap between germline ends came to 13 bases. Germline lookup yields CDR1 LNHDA and CDR2 SQIVND (reference sequence). The CDR3 reads CASTPRQVSGNTIYF. Here the CDR3 DNA reads TGTGCCAGTACCCCTCGACAAGTCTCTGGAAACACCATATATTTT.

This chain joins TRBV18 and TRBJ1-1; D may be TRBD1 (5 bases). V shed 4 bases and J shed 1 base, with 7 bases lying between them. This CDR3 contains 13 residues. The germline gives CDR1 KGHSH, CDR2 LQKENI. CDR3 residues: CASSLQENTEAFF. As DNA, the CDR3 is TGTGCCAGCTCACTACAGGAGAACACTGAAGCTTTCTTT. The complete variable domain, with remaining parts taken from reference TRBV18 and TRBJ1-1, reads NAGVMQNPRHLVRRRGQEARLRCSPMKGHSHVYWYRQLPEEGLKFMVYLQKENIIDESGMPKERFSAEFPKEGPSILRIQQVVRGDSAAYFCASSLQENTEAFFGQGTRLTVV.

This clone was observed a few times. The chain joins TRBV11-1 to TRBJ1-1; 7 bases fit TRBD1. CDR3 length: 13 amino acids. The V gene end was trimmed by 5 bases and the J gene end by 4 bases; junction bases not matched to a gene: 4. CDR1 and CDR2 from the germline V gene are SGHAT and FQDESV (reference sequence). CDR3 residues: CASSVGGTTEAFF. The CDR3 nucleotides are TGTGCCAGCAGCGTAGGGGGCACCACTGAAGCTTTCTTT. Using reference TRBV11-1 and TRBJ1-1 for the parts outside the CDR3, the full variable domain is EAEVAQSPRYKITEKSQAVAFWCDPISGHATLYWYRQILGQGPELLVQFQDESVVDDSQLPKDRFSAERLKGVDSTLKIQPAELGDSAMYLCASSVGGTTEAFFGQGTRLTVV.

V usage is TRBV24-1 and J usage is TRBJ1-6; D gene uncertain. V lost 8 bases and J lost 10, with 11 bases in between. From germline, CDR1 is KGHDR and CDR2 SFDVKD. The CDR3 totals 12 residues. The CDR3 DNA is TGTGCCACCATTAAACAGCAATCACCCCTCCACTTT. As protein: CATIKQQSPLHF.

This clone showed up just a few times. The chain joins TRBV4-1 to TRBJ1-6, with D perhaps matching TRBD1 (6 bases). The ends were cut back, 2 bases at V and 11 bases at J, with 13 bases in the middle. Germline lookup yields CDR1 MGHRA and CDR2 YSYEKL. CDR3 size: 14 residues. CDR3 protein: CASSQKREGAPLHF. The DNA of the CDR3 is TGCGCCAGCAGCCAAAAGCGAGAGGGGGCACCCCTCCACTTT.

The genes are TRBV2 and TRBJ1-2, with unresolved D. V lost 6 bases, J lost 5 bases, and 10 bases lay in between. CDR3 length: 12 amino acids. CDR1 and CDR2 from the germline V gene are SNHLY and FYNNEI. The CDR3: CASSPPRYGYTF. CDR3 nucleotide sequence: TGTGCCAGCAGCCCCCCGAGATATGGCTACACCTTC.

This chain joins TRBV10-3 and TRBJ1-5; 9 bases are a match to TRBD1. Germline CDR1 and CDR2: ENHRY and SYGVKD. The V and J ends lost 10 bases and 6 bases, in that order; junction bases with no gene match: 13. The CDR3 runs to 15 residues. CDR3 loop: CATLPGTGNFQPQHF. DNA of the CDR3: TGTGCCACCCTGCCCGGGACAGGGAATTTTCAGCCCCAGCATTTT.

For this clone: The sample carries other DNA sequences with the same CDR3. The genes are TRBV2 and TRBJ1-2, with a possible D match to TRBD1 (5 bases). The CDR3 loop spans 13 amino acids. CDR1 and CDR2 from the germline V gene are SNHLY and FYNNEI. Between the trimmed V and J ends, which lost 4 bases and 8 bases, there was a span of 14 bases. CDR3 DNA: TGTGCCAGCAGTGGTCGCCAGGGCGCAGGCTACACCTTC. Its protein is CASSGRQGAGYTF.

The DNA for the CDR3 is TGTGCCAGCAGCCCCTCATTGGGGGGGGGAAAGAACACCGGGGAGCTGTTTTTT. It is translated as CASSPSLGGGKNTGELFF. The chain combines TRBV11-2 with TRBJ2-2; 7 nucleotides agree with TRBD2. V lost 5 bases, J lost 1 base, and 13 bases stayed unmatched. This CDR3 is built from 18 residues. Germline CDR1 reads SGHAT; CDR2 reads FQNNGV.

The chain links TRBV19 to TRBJ1-2; D is uncertain. CDR1 is LNHDA, CDR2 SQIVND, per germline (reference sequence). The CDR3 has 15 amino acids. The V end lost 6 bases, the J end lost 5 bases, and 19 bases lay between the germline ends. Here the CDR3 DNA reads TGTGCCAGTAGCCGACCCGGGGATCCGGGTTATGGCTACACCTTC. Residues: CASSRPGDPGYGYTF.

The V gene is TRBV28, the J gene TRBJ1-6; no firm D call. The CDR3 runs 15 residues. Trimming pared 1 base from V and 11 bases from J, leaving 15 bases between. The germline gives CDR1 MDHEN, CDR2 SYDVKM. DNA of the CDR3: TGTGCCAGCAGTTTATCGGCTGTAGCTCGAGCACCCCTCCACTTT. It yields the protein CASSLSAVARAPLHF. The variable domain in full, completed from reference TRBV28 and TRBJ1-6, reads DVKVTQSSRYLVKRTGEKVFLECVQDMDHENMFWYRQDPGLGLRLIYFSYDVKMKEKGDIPEGYSVSREKKERFSLILESASTNQTSMYLCASSLSAVARAPLHFGNGTRLTVT.

This chain connects TRBV28 to TRBJ1-2; perhaps TRBD1 as D (6 bases). Germline V gene lookup returns CDR1 MDHEN and CDR2 SYDVKM. This CDR3 is 13 amino acids long. V lost 6 bases to trimming and J lost 5 bases, with 13 bases between them. CDR3 protein: CASRVGHPYGYTF. The CDR3 DNA sequence: TGTGCCAGCAGGGTGGGACACCCTTATGGCTACACCTTC.

The rearrangement uses TRBV19 and TRBJ1-4; TRBD1 matches 8 bases. The CDR3 is 15 residues long. Per germline, CDR1 LNHDA and CDR2 SQIVND (reference sequence). Trimming took 6 bases from V and 8 from J; bases not matched to a gene: 11. The CDR3 DNA sequence: TGTGCCAGTAGCGGTAACAGGGGGAGAGGGGAAAAACTGTTTTTT. Its translation is CASSGNRGRGEKLFF. Drawing the rest from reference TRBV19 and TRBJ1-4, the complete variable domain is DGGITQSPKYLFRKEGQNVTLSCEQNLNHDAMYWYRQDPGQGLRLIYYSQIVNDFQKGDIAEGYSVSREKKESFPLTVTSAQKNPTAFYLCASSGNRGRGEKLFFGSGTQLSVL.

V usage is TRBV30 and J usage is TRBJ1-2; 9 nucleotides agree with TRBD1. The V and J ends lost 0 bases and 7 bases, in that order; junction bases with no gene match: 3. This CDR3 is 13 amino acids long. The germline gives CDR1 GTSNPN, CDR2 SVGIG (reference sequence). CDR3 loop: CAWSVQGAVGYTF. The CDR3 DNA is TGTGCCTGGAGTGTACAGGGGGCGGTTGGCTACACCTTC.

This clone has a single count. The V and J genes are TRBV6-5 and TRBJ2-3; 8 bases are a match to TRBD1. Germline-derived CDR1 and CDR2 are MNHEY and SVGAGI. CDR3 length: 15 residues. V trimming: 8 bases; J trimming: 0 bases; junction bases outside the gene matches: 7. CDR3 bases: TGTGCCAGCGTGAACAGGGGGACTAGCACAGATACGCAGTATTTT. Translated, it gives CASVNRGTSTDTQYF.

This chain joins TRBV7-9 and TRBJ1-1; D perhaps matches TRBD1 (5 bases). V lost 4 bases, J lost 11 bases, and 17 bases lay in between. The V gene's germline CDR1 is SEHNR and CDR2 FQNEAQ (reference sequence). The CDR3 is 13 amino acids. The CDR3 region has the DNA TGTGCCAGCAGCTCCGGGACTTCCTCAGGGGCTTTCTTT. It is translated as CASSSGTSSGAFF.

To note about this clone: This specimen includes other DNA sequences encoding the same CDR3. The chain couples TRBV5-4 to TRBJ1-2; TRBD1 is a possible D gene (6 bases). V dropped 4 bases and J dropped 1 base, with 8 bases sitting between them. The CDR3 is made up of 13 amino acids. The germline gives CDR1 SGHNT, CDR2 YYREEE (reference sequence). The CDR3 here is CASSPDSNYGYTF. The DNA of the CDR3 is TGTGCCAGCAGCCCGGACAGTAACTATGGCTACACCTTC. The variable domain in full, with the rest retrieved from reference TRBV5-4 and TRBJ1-2, is ETGVTQSPTHLIKTRGQQVTLRCSSQSGHNTVSWYQQALGQGPQFIFQYYREEENGRGNFPPRFSGLQFPNYSSELNVNALELDDSALYLCASSPDSNYGYTFGSGTRLTVV.

Worth noting for this clone: Germline is not matched at one junction end, which may reflect a read error. The CDR3 DNA reads TGCGCCAGCAGTGCGACACGTCAGGGCTATGGCTACACCTTT. As protein: CASSATRQGYGYTF. J is TRBJ1-2 and V is TRBV10-2; TRBD1 is a possible D gene (5 bases). CDR3 length: 14 amino acids. CDR1 and CDR2 (germline): WSHSY, SAAADI.

V and J are TRBV2 and TRBJ1-1; D gene ambiguous. Germline values: CDR1 SNHLY, CDR2 FYNNEI. The CDR3 covers 14 residues. V gave up 4 bases and J gave up 1 base, with 10 bases separating them. This chain's CDR3 is CASSGLGTNTEAFF. CDR3 DNA: TGTGCCAGCAGTGGGCTAGGCACGAACACTGAAGCTTTCTTT.